Here is one T cell receptor (beta chain) with its context. The entry originates in a study of technical replicates of blood from several donors. Using immunoSEQ multiplex PCR, the repertoire was profiled, and TCRdb retains in-frame clones only, with some absent. The repertoire consists of more than 65,000 clones, with over 95% occurring once and the leading ten covering 0.37%. V trimming: 5 bases; J trimming: 8 bases; junction bases outside the gene matches: 5. The germline CDR1 and CDR2 sequences are SGHDT and YYEEEE. This CDR3 region has 12 residues. What was sequenced was T cells isolated from PBMCs. The TCR comes from a human donor in good health. V usage is TRBV5-6 and J usage is TRBJ2-3; TRBD2 aligns across 7 bases. Here the CDR3 reads CASSTSVVTQYF. In DNA form, the CDR3 reads TGTGCCAGCAGTACTAGCGTGGTTACGCAGTATTTT.